The 4 T cell receptor beta chains below were found in one sample sequenced in a study of blood T cell repertoires in COVID-19. Generated by immunoSEQ multiplex PCR, the TCRdb table keeps only in-frame clones and is missing some. The table includes under 300,000 clones, roughly 84% detected once. The sequencing input was peripheral blood. The origin of the receptors is a woman aged 40 to 49 who had recovered from COVID-19.

This clone was found once. The rearrangement uses TRBV5-8 and TRBJ1-1; 8 nucleotides match TRBD1. This CDR3 region has 17 residues. Per the germline V gene, CDR1 is SGHTS and CDR2 is YDEGEE. With 4 bases clipped from V and 0 bases from J, the junction kept 11 bases outside the gene matches. CDR3 residues: CASSRLKRTGMNTEAFF. CDR3 bases: TGTGCCAGCAGCAGATTAAAGAGGACAGGGATGAACACTGAAGCTTTCTTT.

This clone was counted a few times. This chain connects TRBV7-2 to TRBJ1-5; TRBD1 aligns across 8 bases. The germline CDR1 and CDR2 sequences are SGHTA and FQGNSA. The CDR3 runs to 13 residues. Trimming took 6 bases from V and 6 from J; bases not matched to a gene: 4. The CDR3 coding sequence is TGTGCCAGCAGTGGACAGGGTGGTCAGCCCCAGCATTTT. It codes for CASSGQGGQPQHF.

The chain uses TRBV6-5 and TRBJ2-3; TRBD1 is a possible D gene (6 bases). The CDR3 sequence is 13 residues long. The V gene lost 8 bases and the J gene lost 4 bases, with 13 bases spanning the gap. Germline CDR1 is MNHEY and CDR2 is SVGAGI. CDR3 residues: CASCRGSADTQYF. In DNA form, the CDR3 reads TGTGCCAGCTGCAGGGGTTCCGCAGATACGCAGTATTTT.

This chain joins TRBV19 and TRBJ1-6; TRBD1 agrees at 8 bases. V lost 7 bases, J lost 7 bases, and 6 bases stayed unmatched. The V gene's germline CDR1 is LNHDA and CDR2 SQIVND (reference sequence). The CDR3 extends over 14 amino acids. CDR3 coding DNA: TGTGCCAGTACCACGGACAGGGAGAATTCACCCCTCCACTTT. As protein: CASTTDRENSPLHF.